The 11 T cell receptor beta chains presented below share a single source sample, sequenced in a study of regulatory T cells in long-lasting Graves disease. Time point given: persistent/refractory GD, antithyroid drugs over 5 years with positive TRAb. PBMC-extracted RNA yielded the TCR library. Libraries of TCR beta came from iRepertoire HTBI primers plus Arm-PCR of CDR3 regions. TCRdb reprocessed the multiplex PCR reads via MiXCR and lists one record per CDR3 protein. The data contain about 470,000 distinct CDR3 sequences, under 25% of them seen just once; the ten biggest clones take up 6.5% to 10%. Sequenced here: peripheral blood mononuclear cells (PBMCs), sampled when the disease was refractory, from a patient treated with antithyroid drugs. Source of these receptors: a female donor with Graves disease.

V is TRBV29-1 and J is TRBJ2-3; D is undetermined. V was shortened by 0 bases and J by 0 bases, with 13 bases between the two germline ends. The CDR3 consists of 16 residues. CDR1 and CDR2 (germline): SQVTM, ANQGSEA. CDR3 loop: CSVEDAHEPSTDTQYF. The CDR3 DNA reads TGCAGCGTTGAAGATGCCCATGAGCCTAGCACAGATACGCAGTATTTT.

This clonotype was recorded many times. The chain couples TRBV6-1 to TRBJ2-7; D perhaps matches TRBD1 (6 bases). Trimming took off 7 bases at V and 4 bases at J, with 17 bases between the two ends. This CDR3 spans 14 amino acids. The V gene's germline CDR1 is MNHNS and CDR2 SASEGT. CDR3 sequence reads: CASKKGHPRYEQYF. CDR3 nucleotide sequence: TGTGCCAGCAAAAAGGGACACCCGAGGTACGAGCAGTACTTC.

CDR3 sequence reads: CASSFREGRYEQYF. In DNA form, the CDR3 reads TGCGCCAGCAGCTTCCGGGAGGGCCGCTACGAGCAGTACTTC. The chain is built from TRBV5-1 and TRBJ2-7, with 8 positions matching TRBD2. The trim removed 2 bases at V and 3 bases at J, leaving 4 bases unmatched. CDR3 size: 14 residues. CDR1 and CDR2 from the germline V gene are SGHRS and YFSETQ.

The sample holds one count of this clonotype. One base away lies a much larger clone, so this may be a sequencing read error. The gene calls are TRBV2 and TRBJ2-7; 7 nucleotides match TRBD1. Germline V gene sequence: CDR1 SNHLY, CDR2 FYNNEI. The CDR3 sequence is 13 residues long. The CDR3 nucleotides are TGTGCCAGCAGGAAGACAGGGATCTACGAGCGGTACTTC. Translating gives CASRKTGIYERYF.

Comment on this clonotype: This may arise from a read error, as a much more abundant clone is one base away. The chain recombines TRBV19 with TRBJ2-7; D is ambiguous. CDR1 and CDR2 (germline): LNHDA, SQIVND (reference sequence). The length of the CDR3 is 15 residues. With 2 bases removed from V and 3 bases from J, the gap between germline ends came to 14 bases. DNA for the CDR3: TGTGCCAGTAGTATAACGACTGGCGATTACTACGAGCAGTACTTC. It translates to CASSITTGDYYEQYF.

V is TRBV6-1 and J is TRBJ2-6; D is uncertain. The CDR3 runs 16 residues. V lost 1 base and J lost 2, with 9 bases in between. Germline CDR1 reads MNHNS; CDR2 reads SASEGT. The CDR3 here is CASSEVSIPGANVLTF. The CDR3 region has the DNA TGTGCCAGCAGTGAAGTTAGTATCCCTGGGGCCAACGTCCTGACTTTC.

V usage is TRBV29-1 and J usage is TRBJ2-1; D remains unclear. V gave up 5 bases and J gave up 4 bases, with 9 bases separating them. CDR1 and CDR2 from the germline V gene are SQVTM and ANQGSEA. This CDR3 has 12 amino acids. CDR3 in amino acids: CSVRVRYNEQFF. The CDR3 region has the DNA TGCAGCGTTAGGGTGAGGTACAATGAGCAGTTCTTC.

This clonotype has at least ten counts. This chain connects TRBV15 to TRBJ1-1, with a tentative D call TRBD1 (6 bases). The CDR3 loop spans 16 amino acids. Germline V gene lookup returns CDR1 LNHNV and CDR2 YYDKDF (reference sequence). V was shortened by 5 bases and J by 4 bases, with 20 bases between the two germline ends. For the CDR3, the DNA is TGTGCCACCAGCTCCTACCCGGGGGGGGCAGGCACTGAAGCTTTCTTT. Translation: CATSSYPGGAGTEAFF.

This clonotype was recorded a few times. The CDR3 loop reads CSAIGLAGGLPYNEQFF. DNA of the CDR3: TGCAGTGCTATCGGACTAGCGGGAGGGCTCCCCTACAATGAGCAGTTCTTC. The chain couples TRBV20-1 to TRBJ2-1; TRBD2 matches at 15 bases. Germline V lookup: CDR1 DFQATT, CDR2 SNEGSKA (reference sequence). The CDR3 is 17 amino acids. V was clipped by 4 bases and J by 2 bases; unmatched bases: 6.

This clonotype was counted a single time. The rearrangement uses TRBV4-2 and TRBJ2-5; TRBD1 aligns across 8 bases. Germline CDR1 reads LGHNA; CDR2 reads YNFKEQ. The CDR3 spans 15 residues. V shed 2 bases and J 3 bases; nucleotides not matched to a gene: 5. The CDR3 is CASSQTGQEKETQYF. In DNA form, the CDR3 reads TGTGCCAGCAGCCAAACGGGACAGGAAAAAGAGACCCAGTACTTC.

The V gene is TRBV7-3, the J gene TRBJ2-5; no reliable D call. The V end was cut by 5 bases, the J end by 1 base, with 11 bases between. CDR1 and CDR2 (germline): SGHTA, FQGTGA. The CDR3 sequence is 14 residues long. The CDR3 region has the DNA TGTGCCAGCAGCCCTCGACTGATCCAAGAGACCCAGTACTTC. It specifies CASSPRLIQETQYF.